This entry describes one TCR beta chain. TCR alpha and TCR beta cDNA libraries with sample barcodes and UMIs came from 5'RACE using constant-segment primers. Each CDR3 protein gets one entry after TCRdb re-called the 5' RACE reads with MiXCR. The sample lists 200,000 to 250,000 distinct CDR3 sequences; just over 9.5% were seen once. The CDR3 extends over 15 amino acids. Trimming at V came to 5 bases and at J to 8 bases, leaving 9 bases not matched to a gene. Germline V gene data show CDR1 as SGHTA and CDR2 as FQGNSA. This sample is drawn from a study of T-cell memory formation after mild COVID-19. Study in general: There were largely donor-specific TCR clusters.

The chain has TRBV7-2 and TRBJ1-4, with 9 bases matching TRBD1. This clonotype was sampled from a man aged 18 to 29 who had mild COVID-19 (a few samples of this study predate the infection). Cell type and time point are not known. Sequenced: PBMCs or a T cell subset sorted from them (not recorded which). The CDR3 protein is CASSPYRGRWEKLFF. DNA of the CDR3: TGTGCCAGCAGCCCCTACAGGGGGCGCTGGGAAAAACTGTTTTTT.